This T cell receptor (beta chain) derives from a study of blood T cell repertoires in COVID-19. At the level of the study: All recovered Cohort 3 donors got two negative PCRs, got clearance, or saw symptom resolution. Collection of acute and convalescent COVID-19 samples took place in the United States, Italy and Spain. The cDNA or gDNA used as material had been derived from T cells, B-cell-depleted T cells, or PBMCs.

This study enrolled people aged about 18 to 90 from about two dozen US geographic areas. The CDR3 sequence is 14 residues long. Trimming took 2 bases from V and 5 from J, leaving 13 bases between them. Germline assignment: CDR1 MGHDK and CDR2 SYGVNS. Here immunoSEQ multiplex PCR was the method, and the copy in TCRdb shows in-frame clones only, minus some. Among 250,000 to 350,000 clones, about 88% were seen once, and the ten largest hold approximately 2%. Sequences were obtained from PBMCs or T cells enriched from blood (not recorded which). This clonotype was sampled from a woman in her fifties or sixties in a cohort exposed to, infected with or recovered from COVID-19 (not recorded which). This chain connects TRBV25-1 to TRBJ2-7; possible D gene TRBD2, 6 bases. CDR3 residues: CASSEREFGDEQYF. CDR3 bases: TGTGCCAGCAGTGAACGGGAGTTCGGGGACGAGCAGTACTTC.